The rows below give T cell receptor beta chains drawn from one sample of a study of control samples from healthy donors and cancer patients. Some clones are missing from TCRdb's copy, which holds only in-frame ones; the method was immunoSEQ multiplex PCR. There are about 82,000 clones in the sample; roughly 93% occur only once, and 4.5% to 6% lies in the top ten. Sequences were obtained from blood. The receptors here all came from a woman aged 18-35 years in good health. Each CDR3 is given with its conserved first and last residue. A D gene is named only where the DNA matches it firmly. Only some rows state a clone size, as once, few, many or a class for expanded clones.

J gene: TRBJ1-1
clone size: .
V gene: TRBV19
D gene: .
CDR3 protein: CASSIGLAAGAFF
CDR3 DNA: TGTGCCAGTAGTATTGGCTTGGCCGCGGGGGCTTTCTTT

J gene: TRBJ1-2
clone size: .
V gene: TRBV5-4
D gene: .
CDR3 protein: CASGPGGRSNYGYTF
CDR3 DNA: TGTGCCAGCGGCCCGGGCGGACGTTCTAACTATGGCTACACCTTC

J gene: TRBJ1-5
clone size: .
V gene: TRBV7-9
D gene: TRBD1
CDR3 protein: CASTTGAHQPQHF
CDR3 DNA: TGTGCCAGCACCACAGGGGCTCATCAGCCCCAGCATTTT

J gene: TRBJ1-1
clone size: .
V gene: TRBV7-9
D gene: TRBD1
CDR3 protein: CASSSGTAEAFF
CDR3 DNA: TGTGCCAGCAGCTCCGGGACAGCCGAAGCTTTCTTT

J gene: TRBJ1-1
clone size: .
V gene: TRBV16
D gene: .
CDR3 protein: CASSQSQGSNTEAFF
CDR3 DNA: TGTGCCAGCAGCCAATCGCAGGGCTCGAACACTGAAGCTTTCTTT

J gene: TRBJ1-6
clone size: .
V gene: TRBV28
D gene: .
CDR3 protein: CASSFPGLARSYNSPLHF
CDR3 DNA: TGTGCCAGCAGTTTCCCTGGGTTAGCCCGATCCTATAATTCACCCCTCCACTTT

J gene: TRBJ1-1
clone size: once
V gene: TRBV7-9
D gene: .
CDR3 protein: CASLYGGPNTEAFF
CDR3 DNA: TGTGCCAGCTTATATGGGGGTCCCAACACTGAAGCTTTCTTT

J gene: TRBJ2-7
clone size: .
V gene: TRBV6-2/TRBV6-3
D gene: TRBD2
CDR3 protein: CASSYLLAGGPSSYEQYF
CDR3 DNA: TGTGCCAGCAGTTACCTACTAGCGGGAGGTCCAAGCTCCTACGAGCAGTACTTC

J gene: TRBJ2-3
clone size: .
V gene: TRBV5-6
D gene: .
CDR3 protein: CASCPRWPATDTQYF
CDR3 DNA: TGTGCCAGCTGCCCTCGGTGGCCGGCCACAGATACGCAGTATTTT

J gene: TRBJ2-3
clone size: .
V gene: TRBV7-6
D gene: .
CDR3 protein: CASSFLWDGSTDTQYF
CDR3 DNA: TGTGCCAGTTCTTTTCTTTGGGACGGGAGCACAGATACGCAGTATTTT

J gene: TRBJ1-1
clone size: .
V gene: TRBV12-3/TRBV12-4
D gene: .
CDR3 protein: CASSFQGHHAFF
CDR3 DNA: TGTGCCAGCAGTTTTCAGGGACATCACGCTTTCTTT

J gene: TRBJ1-6
clone size: .
V gene: TRBV6-5
D gene: TRBD1
CDR3 protein: CAGGGQINSPLHF
CDR3 DNA: TGTGCCGGGGGGGGACAGATAAATTCACCCCTCCACTTT

J gene: TRBJ2-2
clone size: .
V gene: TRBV5-1
D gene: TRBD2
CDR3 protein: CASSLASGAGVPGELFF
CDR3 DNA: TGCGCCAGCAGCTTGGCCTCAGGTGCGGGAGTACCCGGGGAGCTGTTTTTT

J gene: TRBJ2-1
clone size: .
V gene: TRBV19
D gene: .
CDR3 protein: CASSNRRTTMNYNEQFF
CDR3 DNA: TGTGCCAGTAGCAACCGACGGACAACTATGAACTACAATGAGCAGTTCTTC

J gene: TRBJ1-3
clone size: .
V gene: TRBV3-1/TRBV3-2
D gene: TRBD1
CDR3 protein: CASTLGDRIGNTIYF
CDR3 DNA: TGTGCCAGCACCCTCGGGGACAGAATAGGAAACACCATATATTTT

J gene: TRBJ2-1
clone size: once
V gene: TRBV9
D gene: .
CDR3 protein: CASSVRGATYNEQFF
CDR3 DNA: TGTGCCAGCAGCGTACGGGGGGCTACGTACAATGAGCAGTTCTTC

J gene: TRBJ2-1
clone size: .
V gene: TRBV28
D gene: TRBD2
CDR3 protein: CASVSVGLAGGEQFF
CDR3 DNA: TGTGCCAGCGTCTCAGTAGGTCTAGCGGGAGGAGAGCAGTTCTTC

J gene: TRBJ2-7
clone size: .
V gene: TRBV28
D gene: TRBD2
CDR3 protein: CASRPFGLAGVQQLQQYF
CDR3 DNA: TGTGCCAGCAGGCCCTTCGGACTAGCGGGGGTCCAACAGCTCCAGCAGTACTTC

J gene: TRBJ2-1
clone size: .
V gene: TRBV28
D gene: TRBD2
CDR3 protein: CASLSGAYNEQFF
CDR3 DNA: TGTGCCAGCCTTAGCGGGGCTTACAATGAGCAGTTCTTC

J gene: TRBJ2-1
clone size: .
V gene: TRBV4-1
D gene: TRBD2
CDR3 protein: CASSPRLAGDNEQFF
CDR3 DNA: TGCGCCAGCAGCCCCCGACTAGCGGGGGACAATGAGCAGTTCTTC

J gene: TRBJ2-1
clone size: .
V gene: TRBV29-1
D gene: TRBD2
CDR3 protein: CSVELTSGSYYNEQFF
CDR3 DNA: TGCAGCGTTGAATTGACTAGCGGGAGTTACTACAATGAGCAGTTCTTC

J gene: TRBJ1-4
clone size: .
V gene: TRBV3-1/TRBV3-2
D gene: .
CDR3 protein: CASSQGSWRMDNEKLFF
CDR3 DNA: TGTGCCAGCAGCCAAGGATCTTGGAGGATGGATAATGAAAAACTGTTTTTT

J gene: TRBJ1-2
clone size: .
V gene: TRBV7-9
D gene: .
CDR3 protein: CASSLVDSPTYGYTF
CDR3 DNA: TGTGCCAGCAGCTTAGTGGACAGTCCGACCTATGGCTACACCTTC

J gene: TRBJ1-2
clone size: .
V gene: TRBV3-1/TRBV3-2
D gene: TRBD1
CDR3 protein: CASSQVLSRKPGQGDYGYTF
CDR3 DNA: TGTGCCAGCAGCCAAGTTTTGAGTAGAAAACCGGGACAGGGTGACTATGGCTACACCTTC

J gene: TRBJ2-7
clone size: .
V gene: TRBV7-8
D gene: .
CDR3 protein: CASSLDRMGDPYEQYF
CDR3 DNA: TGTGCCAGCAGCTTAGATAGAATGGGGGACCCCTACGAGCAGTACTTC

J gene: TRBJ2-7
clone size: .
V gene: TRBV27
D gene: .
CDR3 protein: CASSSSGAISYEQYF
CDR3 DNA: TGTGCCAGCAGTTCCTCAGGTGCCATCTCCTACGAGCAGTACTTC

J gene: TRBJ2-1
clone size: .
V gene: TRBV19
D gene: .
CDR3 protein: CASSLNGYNEQFF
CDR3 DNA: TGTGCCAGTAGTTTAAACGGCTACAATGAGCAGTTCTTC

J gene: TRBJ1-1
clone size: .
V gene: TRBV7-8
D gene: .
CDR3 protein: CASSLRQNTEPNTEAFF
CDR3 DNA: TGTGCCAGCAGCTTAAGACAGAACACGGAACCGAACACTGAAGCTTTCTTT

J gene: TRBJ1-2
clone size: .
V gene: TRBV24-1
D gene: TRBD1
CDR3 protein: CATSDRTGKGGYTF
CDR3 DNA: TGTGCCACCAGTGACCGGACAGGGAAAGGTGGCTACACCTTC

J gene: TRBJ2-7
clone size: .
V gene: TRBV18
D gene: TRBD2
CDR3 protein: CASSPISGGDGESYEQYF
CDR3 DNA: TGTGCCAGCTCACCGATATCGGGGGGGGACGGGGAGTCCTACGAGCAGTACTTC

J gene: TRBJ2-5
clone size: .
V gene: TRBV27
D gene: TRBD1
CDR3 protein: CASSLSPGQPLRGTQYF
CDR3 DNA: TGTGCCAGCAGTTTATCTCCGGGACAGCCCCTCCGGGGGACCCAGTACTTC

J gene: TRBJ1-5
clone size: .
V gene: TRBV2
D gene: .
CDR3 protein: CASKRGITSNQPQHF
CDR3 DNA: TGTGCCTCTAAAAGGGGGATAACAAGCAATCAGCCCCAGCATTTT

J gene: TRBJ2-3
clone size: .
V gene: TRBV27
D gene: TRBD1
CDR3 protein: CASSDRGTDTQYF
CDR3 DNA: TGTGCCAGCAGTGACAGGGGCACAGATACGCAGTATTTT

J gene: TRBJ1-4
clone size: .
V gene: TRBV27
D gene: TRBD1
CDR3 protein: CASTRTGDEKLFF
CDR3 DNA: TGTGCCAGCACCCGAACAGGGGATGAAAAACTGTTTTTT

J gene: TRBJ1-2
clone size: .
V gene: TRBV28
D gene: .
CDR3 protein: CASSSRDMISNYGYTF
CDR3 DNA: TGTGCCAGCAGTTCCCGGGACATGATTTCGAACTATGGCTACACCTTC

J gene: TRBJ1-2
clone size: once
V gene: TRBV29-1
D gene: .
CDR3 protein: CSVEEGFGYTF
CDR3 DNA: TGCAGCGTTGAAGAAGGGTTCGGCTACACCTTC

J gene: TRBJ1-4
clone size: .
V gene: TRBV18
D gene: .
CDR3 protein: CASSPLSENEKLFF
CDR3 DNA: TGTGCCAGCTCACCATTGTCGGAAAATGAAAAACTGTTTTTT

J gene: TRBJ2-2
clone size: .
V gene: TRBV19
D gene: TRBD2
CDR3 protein: CASSLGLAAIPGELFF
CDR3 DNA: TGTGCCAGTAGTTTGGGACTAGCGGCGATACCCGGGGAGCTGTTTTTT

J gene: TRBJ2-3
clone size: .
V gene: TRBV27
D gene: .
CDR3 protein: CASSFGARNSDTQYF
CDR3 DNA: TGTGCCAGCAGTTTCGGGGCCCGGAACTCAGATACGCAGTATTTT

J gene: TRBJ2-3
clone size: .
V gene: TRBV3-1/TRBV3-2
D gene: TRBD2
CDR3 protein: CASSQDVAGGGDTQYF
CDR3 DNA: TGTGCCAGCAGCCAAGATGTAGCGGGGGGAGGAGATACGCAGTATTTT

J gene: TRBJ2-3
clone size: .
V gene: TRBV5-1
D gene: TRBD1
CDR3 protein: CASSLVKQGATDTQYF
CDR3 DNA: TGCGCCAGCAGCTTAGTAAAACAGGGGGCAACAGATACGCAGTATTTT

J gene: TRBJ2-3
clone size: .
V gene: TRBV7-3
D gene: .
CDR3 protein: CASSSLGGLTDTQYF
CDR3 DNA: TGTGCCAGCAGCTCGCTGGGGGGCCTTACAGATACGCAGTATTTT

J gene: TRBJ2-7
clone size: once
V gene: TRBV7-7
D gene: .
CDR3 protein: CASSLDSLGTYEQYF
CDR3 DNA: TGTGCCAGCAGCTTAGACTCCCTTGGGACCTACGAGCAGTACTTC

J gene: TRBJ2-3
clone size: .
V gene: TRBV7-9
D gene: TRBD2
CDR3 protein: CAHGTGTSGLIIDTQYF
CDR3 DNA: TGTGCCCATGGGACAGGGACTAGCGGGCTAATCATAGATACGCAGTATTTT